Detailed here is one T cell receptor (beta chain). UMIs were included in TCR beta cDNA generated by 5'RACE template switching. Reprocessing the 5' RACE reads, TCRdb reports a single entry for every CDR3 protein and omits DNA. This table holds 400,000 or so distinct CDR3 sequences. The CDR3 loop spans 18 amino acids. Germline values: CDR1 KGHDR, CDR2 SFDVKD. The sample belongs to a study of T cells expressing NK-cell markers. J is TRBJ2-2 and V is TRBV24-1; no DNA is available, so the TRBD1 call from TCRdb remains unchecked. Sequencing input: blood T cells: a sorted CD56 or NKG2C T cell subset, CD4+ or CD8+ T cells, or bulk PBMC T cells (not recorded which). The sequence derives from a woman in her 50s in good health. CDR3 amino acids: CATSDSLPGTGNTGELFF.